The 5 T cell receptor beta chains given below trace back to one sample, sequenced in a study of B cell selection in AIRE deficiency (dated by TCRdb to between 2018 and 2021). Library preparation was by the immunoSEQ multiplex PCR assay. TCRdb holds this immuneACCESS table with in-frame rearrangements only. Some clones are missing; in checked studies, unresolved V genes explain under half, and the rest has no known cause. The sample contains under 30,000 clones, 95% of them found a single time. The ten largest clonotypes hold over 0.2% of the sample. Conventional CD4 T cells were sorted as cells that were CD4+CD127+. The sample consisted of CD4+CD127+ conventional T cells sorted from PBMCs. The receptor set was obtained from a human donor in good health.

V gene TRBV4-2 combines with J gene TRBJ2-7; D is possibly TRBD1 (6 bases). Germline V CDR1 and CDR2: LGHNA, YNFKEQ. This CDR3 is built from 15 residues. Between the trimmed V and J ends, which lost 0 bases and 0 bases, there was a span of 9 bases. The CDR3 DNA sequence: TGTGCCAGCAGCCAAGACAGGGGCCTCTCCTACGAGCAGTACTTC. It codes for CASSQDRGLSYEQYF.

J is TRBJ2-7 and V is TRBV7-6; 8 bases match TRBD2. The junction had 10 bases not matched to a gene; V was cut back by 5 bases and J by 4 bases. Per germline, CDR1 SGHVS and CDR2 FNYEAQ. CDR3 length: 15 amino acids. The CDR3 DNA reads TGTGCCAGCAGCCCCCGTCGACTAGCGACGTACGAGCAGTACTTC. It codes for CASSPRRLATYEQYF.

This clone was counted only a few times. The rearrangement links TRBV5-1 to TRBJ2-7; 7 nucleotides agree with TRBD1. Germline V lookup: CDR1 SGHRS, CDR2 YFSETQ. V lost 4 bases, J lost 5 bases, and 9 bases stayed unmatched. CDR3 length: 14 amino acids. The CDR3 reads CASSRLTGSDEQYF. CDR3 bases: TGCGCCAGCAGCAGGCTGACAGGGTCGGACGAGCAGTACTTC.

The chain links TRBV4-1 to TRBJ2-1; 13 bases are shared with TRBD2. This CDR3 has 19 amino acids. V lost 3 bases and J lost 0; bases outside the gene matches: 8. CDR1 MGHRA and CDR2 YSYEKL come from the germline V gene. CDR3 coding DNA: TGCGCCAGCAGCCAGGGACTAGCGGGGTTTATAAGCTCCTACAATGAGCAGTTCTTC. Protein: CASSQGLAGFISSYNEQFF.

The chain employs TRBV5-1 and TRBJ2-1; 8 nucleotides line up with TRBD2. Germline V gene data show CDR1 as SGHRS and CDR2 as YFSETQ. The CDR3 runs 14 residues. The trim removed 2 bases at V and 5 bases at J, leaving 3 bases unmatched. The CDR3 DNA reads TGCGCCAGCAGCTTAGGGACTAGGAACAATGAGCAGTTCTTC. Translated: CASSLGTRNNEQFF.